This TCR beta chain came from a study of shared clonotypes between healthy human individuals. Regarding the study as a whole: On the whole, naive subsets had larger estimated richness than memory subsets had.

This clone has only one observation. The antigen remains unidentified. Germline V gene sequence: CDR1 ENHRY, CDR2 SYGVKD. The V and J ends lost 5 bases and 4 bases, in that order; junction bases with no gene match: 7. This CDR3 has 14 residues. Assay: immunoSEQ multiplex PCR; the TCRdb copy retains only in-frame clones and omits some. The sample holds about a million clones, roughly 77% seen once. What was sequenced was memory CD4+ T cells from PBMCs. As for subset: CD45RA-negative fraction. The genes are TRBV10-3 and TRBJ2-5, with 7 positions matching TRBD2. This receptor was obtained from a man younger than 35 in good health. Some clones in this sample may be carry-over from other donors' samples. The CDR3 sequence: CAISPLADRETQYF. The CDR3 DNA follows: TGTGCCATCAGTCCGCTAGCGGATCGAGAGACCCAGTACTTC.